The 4 T cell receptor beta chains below come from one sample, sequenced in a study of T-cell memory formation after mild COVID-19. TCRdb itself ran the 5' RACE reads through MiXCR, one entry per CDR3 protein. The table shows under 300,000 distinct CDR3 sequences, with approximately 16% occurring only once. Source material: PBMCs or a T cell subset sorted from them (not recorded which). These receptor sequences come from a young man who had mild COVID-19 (a few samples of this study predate the infection). Cell type and time point are not known.

Turning to this clonotype: Relative to the germline gene, one junction end is altered; a read error may explain this. This CDR3 is CARSLMGAEAFF. Here the CDR3 DNA reads TGCGCCAGGAGCTTGATGGGGGCTGAAGCTTTCTTT. J is TRBJ1-1 and V is TRBV5-1; tentative D call: TRBD1 (5 bases). The CDR3 loop spans 12 amino acids. From germline, CDR1 is SGHRS and CDR2 YFSETQ.

V is TRBV20-1 and J is TRBJ1-2, with D tentatively TRBD1 (5 bases). There are 12 residues in the CDR3. Germline V CDR1 and CDR2: DFQATT, SNEGSKA (reference sequence). Trimming removed 5 bases at V and 4 bases at J, with 11 bases between. The CDR3 DNA reads as TGCAGTGCTGCGACAGAAACCTATGGCTACACCTTC. This translates into CSAATETYGYTF.

This chain joins TRBV28 and TRBJ2-3; TRBD1 is a possible D gene (6 bases). Germline V CDR1 and CDR2: MDHEN, SYDVKM. The CDR3 runs to 14 residues. Trimming took 11 bases from V and 0 from J, leaving 15 bases between them. In DNA, the CDR3 is TGTGCCGGAAAGGGACAATTGAGCACAGATACGCAGTATTTT. Translated: CAGKGQLSTDTQYF.

The V and J genes are TRBV20-1 and TRBJ2-7; D possibly uses TRBD1 or TRBD2 (5 bases each). This CDR3 region has 13 residues. Germline V lookup: CDR1 DFQATT, CDR2 SNEGSKA (reference sequence). The V gene lost 7 bases and the J gene lost 4 bases, with 17 bases spanning the gap. This CDR3 reads CSVPGRVQYEQYV. The CDR3 nucleotides are TGCAGTGTTCCGGGACGGGTACAGTACGAGCAGTACGTC.